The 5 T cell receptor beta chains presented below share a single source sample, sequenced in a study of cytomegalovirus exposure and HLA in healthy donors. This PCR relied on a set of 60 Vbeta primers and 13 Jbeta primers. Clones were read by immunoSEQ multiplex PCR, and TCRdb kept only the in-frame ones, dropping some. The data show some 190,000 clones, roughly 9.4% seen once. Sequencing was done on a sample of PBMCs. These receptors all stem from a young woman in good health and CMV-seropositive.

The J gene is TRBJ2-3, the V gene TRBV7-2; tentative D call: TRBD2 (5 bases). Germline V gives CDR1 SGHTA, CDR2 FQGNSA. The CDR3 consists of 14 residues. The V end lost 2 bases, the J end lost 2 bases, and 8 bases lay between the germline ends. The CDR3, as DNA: TGTGCCAGCAGCTTAAGGAGGTCCACAGATACGCAGTATTTT. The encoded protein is CASSLRRSTDTQYF.

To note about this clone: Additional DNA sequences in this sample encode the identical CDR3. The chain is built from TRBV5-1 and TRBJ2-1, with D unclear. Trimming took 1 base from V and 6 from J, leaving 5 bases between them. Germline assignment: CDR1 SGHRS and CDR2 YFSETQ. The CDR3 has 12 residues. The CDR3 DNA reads TGCGCCAGCAGCTTGTCGGGCAATGAGCAGTTCTTC. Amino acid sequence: CASSLSGNEQFF.

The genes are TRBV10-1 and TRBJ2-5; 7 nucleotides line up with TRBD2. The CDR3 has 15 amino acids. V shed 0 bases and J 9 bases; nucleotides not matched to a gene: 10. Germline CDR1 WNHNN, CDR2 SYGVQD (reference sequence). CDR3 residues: CASSESRAGLGAQYF. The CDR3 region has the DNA TGCGCCAGCAGTGAGTCGCGAGCGGGATTAGGGGCCCAGTACTTC.

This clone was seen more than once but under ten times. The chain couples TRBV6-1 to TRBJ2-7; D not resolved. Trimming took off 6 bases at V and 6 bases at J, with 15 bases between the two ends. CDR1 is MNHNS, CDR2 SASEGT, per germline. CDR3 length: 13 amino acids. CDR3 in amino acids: CASRESNAGEQYF. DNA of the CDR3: TGTGCCAGCAGGGAATCAAATGCAGGCGAGCAGTACTTC.

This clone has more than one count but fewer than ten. CDR3 protein: CASSLTSAASYEQYF. CDR3 in DNA: TGCGCCAGCAGCTTGACGAGTGCCGCGTCCTACGAGCAGTACTTC. This chain connects TRBV5-1 to TRBJ2-7; D is uncertain. The CDR3 covers 15 residues. Trimming stripped 1 base from V and 1 base from J, with 12 bases between. From germline, CDR1 is SGHRS and CDR2 YFSETQ.